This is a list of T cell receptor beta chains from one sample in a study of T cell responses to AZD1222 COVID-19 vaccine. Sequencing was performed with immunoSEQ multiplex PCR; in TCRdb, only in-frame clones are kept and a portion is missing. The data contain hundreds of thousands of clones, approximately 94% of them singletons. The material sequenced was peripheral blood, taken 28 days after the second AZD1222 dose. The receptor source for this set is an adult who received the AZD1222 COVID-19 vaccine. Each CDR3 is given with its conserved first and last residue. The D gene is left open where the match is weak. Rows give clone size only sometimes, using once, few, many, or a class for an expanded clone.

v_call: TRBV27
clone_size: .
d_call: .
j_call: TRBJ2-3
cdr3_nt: TGTGCCAGCAGTTCCCGTTTCGGAGATACGCAGTATTTT
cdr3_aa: CASSSRFGDTQYF

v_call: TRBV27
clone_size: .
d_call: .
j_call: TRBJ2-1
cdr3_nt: TGTGCCAGCAGTCTGCAGAGCTCCTACAATGAGCAGTTCTTC
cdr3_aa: CASSLQSSYNEQFF

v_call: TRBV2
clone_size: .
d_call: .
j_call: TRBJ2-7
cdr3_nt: TGTGCCAGCCAGGAGGGTGCCAGGGTCAACGAGCAGTACTTC
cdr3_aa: CASQEGARVNEQYF

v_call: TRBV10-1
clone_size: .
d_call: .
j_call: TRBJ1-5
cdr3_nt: TGCGCCAGCAGTGAAAATAGCAATCAGCCCCAGCATTTT
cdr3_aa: CASSENSNQPQHF

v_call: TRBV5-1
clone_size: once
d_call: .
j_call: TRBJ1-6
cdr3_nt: TGCGCCAGCAGCTTGGGGCAGACGAATTCACCCCTCCACTTT
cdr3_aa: CASSLGQTNSPLHF

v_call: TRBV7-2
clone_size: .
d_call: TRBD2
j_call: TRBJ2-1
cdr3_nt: TGTGCCAGCAGCTCCCTCGGACTAGCGGGCAGGGGGGCCAACAATGAGCAGTTCTTC
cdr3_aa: CASSSLGLAGRGANNEQFF

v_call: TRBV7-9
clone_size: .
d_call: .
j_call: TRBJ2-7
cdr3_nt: TGTGCCAGCAGCTTGTCCGGGACAACATCCTACGAGCAGTACTTC
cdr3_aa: CASSLSGTTSYEQYF

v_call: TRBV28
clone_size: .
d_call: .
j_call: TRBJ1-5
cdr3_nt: TGTGCCAGCAGTTTGGGGGGCCGTAGCAATCAGCCCCAGCATTTT
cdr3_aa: CASSLGGRSNQPQHF

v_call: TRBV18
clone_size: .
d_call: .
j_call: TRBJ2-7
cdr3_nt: TGTGCCAGCTCACCATTCCCCGAATACGAGCAGTACTTC
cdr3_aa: CASSPFPEYEQYF

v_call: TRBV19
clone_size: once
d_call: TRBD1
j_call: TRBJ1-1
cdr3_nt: TGTGCCACCTGCCGGGACAGGGGTGAAGCTTTCTTT
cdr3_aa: CATCRDRGEAFF

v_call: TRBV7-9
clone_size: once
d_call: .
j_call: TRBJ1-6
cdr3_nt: TGTGCCAGCACCGCACCGGGCGGCCGGGGGCATTCACCCCTCCACTTT
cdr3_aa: CASTAPGGRGHSPLHF

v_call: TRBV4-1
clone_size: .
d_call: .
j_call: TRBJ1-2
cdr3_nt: TGCGCCAGCAGCCAAACCAGAGGCAGATCTAACTATGGCTACACCTTC
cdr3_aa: CASSQTRGRSNYGYTF

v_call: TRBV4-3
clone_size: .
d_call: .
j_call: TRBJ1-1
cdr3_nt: TGCGCCAGCAGCCAAGATACGGGGAACACTGAAGCTTTCTTT
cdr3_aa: CASSQDTGNTEAFF

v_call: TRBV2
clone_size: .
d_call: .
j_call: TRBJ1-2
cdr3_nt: TGTGCCAGCTCCGACGGGGGCAACTATGGCTACACCTTC
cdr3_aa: CASSDGGNYGYTF

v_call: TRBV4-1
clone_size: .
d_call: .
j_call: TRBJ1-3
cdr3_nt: TGCGCCAGCACCCAATGGGGCGGCATTGCTGCTGGAAACACCATATATTTT
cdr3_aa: CASTQWGGIAAGNTIYF

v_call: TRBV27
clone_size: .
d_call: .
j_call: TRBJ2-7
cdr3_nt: TGTGCCAGCAGTTCGAGATACGAGCAGTACTTC
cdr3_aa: CASSSRYEQYF

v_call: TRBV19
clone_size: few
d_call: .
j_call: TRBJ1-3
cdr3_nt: TGTGCCACCCAATCCGGTACAGGGAATGGAAACACCATATATTTT
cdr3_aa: CATQSGTGNGNTIYF

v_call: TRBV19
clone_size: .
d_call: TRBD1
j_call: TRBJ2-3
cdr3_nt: TGTGCCAGTAGTTTGGGGACAGGGGGTTCCTATACGCAGTATTTT
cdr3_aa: CASSLGTGGSYTQYF

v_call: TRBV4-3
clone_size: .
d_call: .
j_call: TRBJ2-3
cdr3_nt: TGCGCCAGCAGCCAAGATCGAGCCACAGATACGCAGTATTTT
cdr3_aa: CASSQDRATDTQYF

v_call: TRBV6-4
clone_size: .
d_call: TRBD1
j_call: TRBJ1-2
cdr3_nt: TGTGCCAGCACTAAGGCAGGGACAGCGTGTACCTTC
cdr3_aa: CASTKAGTACTF

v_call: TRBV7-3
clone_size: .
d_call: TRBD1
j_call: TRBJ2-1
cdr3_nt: TGTGCCAGCAGCTCCTCTTCTGGACAGGGCCAGTTCTTC
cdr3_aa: CASSSSSGQGQFF

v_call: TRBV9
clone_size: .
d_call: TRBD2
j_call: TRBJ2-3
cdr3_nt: TGTGCCAGCAGCGCCTTAGCGGGGGTGACAGATACGCAGTATTTT
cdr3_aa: CASSALAGVTDTQYF

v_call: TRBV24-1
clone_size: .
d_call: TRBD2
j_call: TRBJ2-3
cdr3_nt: TGTGCCACATCCCGGGGGGGCAACACAGATACGCAGTATTTT
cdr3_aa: CATSRGGNTDTQYF

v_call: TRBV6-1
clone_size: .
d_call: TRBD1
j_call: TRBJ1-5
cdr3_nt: TGTGCCAGCAGTGAGCGACAGGGTGGCCAGCCCCAGCATTTT
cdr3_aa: CASSERQGGQPQHF

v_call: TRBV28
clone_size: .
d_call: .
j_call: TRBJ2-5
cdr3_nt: TGTGCCAGCAGTTTGTCGTCCGGGACGGCGACGGGATCCCAGTACTTC
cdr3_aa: CASSLSSGTATGSQYF

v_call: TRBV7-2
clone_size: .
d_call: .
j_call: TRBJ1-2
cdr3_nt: TGTGCCAGCAGTTACGGACAAATCTATGGCTACACCTTC
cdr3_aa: CASSYGQIYGYTF

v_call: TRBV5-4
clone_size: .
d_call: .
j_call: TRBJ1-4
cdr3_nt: TGTGCCAGCAGCTCGGATGTCTCAAATGAAAAACTGTTTTTT
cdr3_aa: CASSSDVSNEKLFF

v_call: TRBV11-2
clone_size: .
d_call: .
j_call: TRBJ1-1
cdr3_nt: TGTGCCAGCAGCTGGGGGGCTGAAGCTTTCTTT
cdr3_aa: CASSWGAEAFF

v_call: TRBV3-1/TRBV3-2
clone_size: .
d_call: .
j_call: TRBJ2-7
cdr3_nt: TGTGCCAGCAGTTGGGCGGGGGCAACCTACGAGCAGTACTTC
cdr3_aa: CASSWAGATYEQYF

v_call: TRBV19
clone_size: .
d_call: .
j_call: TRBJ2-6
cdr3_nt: TGTGCCAGTAGTATCGGGACAAAGGCCAACGTCCTGACTTTC
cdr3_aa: CASSIGTKANVLTF

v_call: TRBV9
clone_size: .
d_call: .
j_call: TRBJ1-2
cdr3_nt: TGTGCCAGCAGCGTAGATAACCCGAGGGCGGGAGGCTACACCTTC
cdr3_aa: CASSVDNPRAGGYTF

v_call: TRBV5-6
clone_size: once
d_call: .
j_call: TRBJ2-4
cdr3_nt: TGTGCCAGCAGCTTGGGAAGCATTCAGTACTTC
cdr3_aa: CASSLGSIQYF

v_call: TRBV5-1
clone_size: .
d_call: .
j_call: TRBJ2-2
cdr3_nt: TGCGCCAGCAGCTTGGAGGGCACAACCGGGGAGCTGTTTTTT
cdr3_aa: CASSLEGTTGELFF

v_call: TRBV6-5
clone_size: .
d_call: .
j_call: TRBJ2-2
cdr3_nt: TGTGCCAGCAGTTATACGATACGGAACCCCGGGGAGCTGTTTTTT
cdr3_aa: CASSYTIRNPGELFF

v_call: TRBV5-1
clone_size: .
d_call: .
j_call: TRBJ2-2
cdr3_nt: TGCGCCGGCAGGCTCCAGACGGACACCGGGGAGCTGTTTTTT
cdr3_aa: CAGRLQTDTGELFF

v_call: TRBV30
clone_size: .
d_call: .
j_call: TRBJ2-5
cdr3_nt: TGTGCCTGGAGTCGGACAGTTGAAGAGACCCAGTACTTC
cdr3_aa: CAWSRTVEETQYF

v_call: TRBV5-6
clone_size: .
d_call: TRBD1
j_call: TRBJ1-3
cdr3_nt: TGTGCCAGCAGCCCGGACAGGATCTCTGGAAACACCATATATTTT
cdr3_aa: CASSPDRISGNTIYF

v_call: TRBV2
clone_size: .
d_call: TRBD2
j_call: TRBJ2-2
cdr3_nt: TGTGCCAGCAGTGAAGGGCTAGCGGGAAGAACCGGGGAGCTGTTTTTT
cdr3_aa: CASSEGLAGRTGELFF

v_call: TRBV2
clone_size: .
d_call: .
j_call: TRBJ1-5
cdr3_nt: TGTGCCAGCAGTGGAGGTCAGAACGGCAATCAGCCCCAGCATTTT
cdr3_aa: CASSGGQNGNQPQHF

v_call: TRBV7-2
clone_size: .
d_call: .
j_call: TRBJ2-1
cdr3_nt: TGTGCCAGCAGCTACCCGAGGGGGGGCATCTCCTACAATGAGCAGTTCTTC
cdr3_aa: CASSYPRGGISYNEQFF

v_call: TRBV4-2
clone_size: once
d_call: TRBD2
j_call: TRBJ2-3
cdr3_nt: TGTGCCAGCAGCCAAGTCGGAGGGGTAGCGGGCCCGGAGAGGGATACGCAGTATTTT
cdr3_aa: CASSQVGGVAGPERDTQYF

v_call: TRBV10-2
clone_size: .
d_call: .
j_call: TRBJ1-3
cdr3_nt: TGCGCCAGCAAAGAGTATGGTGGAAACACCATATATTTT
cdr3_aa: CASKEYGGNTIYF

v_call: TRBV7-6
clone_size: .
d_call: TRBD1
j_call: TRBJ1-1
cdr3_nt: TGTGCCAGCAGCCCACGGGACAGTCCGAACACTGAAGCTTTCTTT
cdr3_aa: CASSPRDSPNTEAFF

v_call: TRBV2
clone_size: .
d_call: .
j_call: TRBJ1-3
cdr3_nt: TGTGCCAGCAGTGATACCCTTTTGAAGGACACCATATATTTT
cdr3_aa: CASSDTLLKDTIYF

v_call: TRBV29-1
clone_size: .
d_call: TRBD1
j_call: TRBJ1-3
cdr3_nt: TGCAGCGTGGCGGATCGGACAGGGGGAGGAAACACCATATATTTT
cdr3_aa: CSVADRTGGGNTIYF

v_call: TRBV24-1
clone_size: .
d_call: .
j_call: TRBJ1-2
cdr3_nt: TGTGCCACCATGGCAGGCGGACGCTACACCTTC
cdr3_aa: CATMAGGRYTF